The present T cell receptor (beta chain) was sequenced within a study of cytomegalovirus exposure and HLA in healthy donors. The germline V gene has CDR1 LNHDA and CDR2 SQIVND (reference sequence). V lost 3 bases and J 0 bases, leaving 5 bases between the germline ends. The CDR3 contains 14 residues. Worth noting for this clone: The antigen is not known.

Study-wide findings and caveats: Most TCR beta V segments were productive about 87% or about 30% of the time in an earlier analysis.

60 Vbeta and 13 Jbeta primers were used in PCR. Data came from immunoSEQ multiplex PCR; TCRdb stores just in-frame clones and leaves some out. The table records about 140,000 clones, around 79% of them present only once. This sequence originates from a male donor in good health and CMV-seronegative. This chain uses TRBV19 with TRBJ1-4; D not resolved. Sequenced sample: PBMCs. For the CDR3, the DNA is TGTGCCAGTAGTATTCCATCAACTAATGAAAAACTGTTTTTT. Amino acids: CASSIPSTNEKLFF.